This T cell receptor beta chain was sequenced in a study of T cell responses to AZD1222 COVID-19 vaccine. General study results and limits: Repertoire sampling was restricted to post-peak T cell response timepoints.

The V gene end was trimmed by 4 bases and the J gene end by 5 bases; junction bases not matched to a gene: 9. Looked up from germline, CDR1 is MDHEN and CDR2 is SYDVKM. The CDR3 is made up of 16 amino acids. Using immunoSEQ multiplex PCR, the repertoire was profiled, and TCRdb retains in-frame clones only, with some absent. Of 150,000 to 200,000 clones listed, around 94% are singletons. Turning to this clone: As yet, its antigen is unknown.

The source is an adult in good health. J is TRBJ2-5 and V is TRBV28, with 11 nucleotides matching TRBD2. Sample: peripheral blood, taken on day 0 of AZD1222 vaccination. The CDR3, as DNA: TGTGCCAGCAGTTCCCGGGTAGCGGGAGGGGTGGAGACCCAGTACTTC. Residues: CASSSRVAGGVETQYF.